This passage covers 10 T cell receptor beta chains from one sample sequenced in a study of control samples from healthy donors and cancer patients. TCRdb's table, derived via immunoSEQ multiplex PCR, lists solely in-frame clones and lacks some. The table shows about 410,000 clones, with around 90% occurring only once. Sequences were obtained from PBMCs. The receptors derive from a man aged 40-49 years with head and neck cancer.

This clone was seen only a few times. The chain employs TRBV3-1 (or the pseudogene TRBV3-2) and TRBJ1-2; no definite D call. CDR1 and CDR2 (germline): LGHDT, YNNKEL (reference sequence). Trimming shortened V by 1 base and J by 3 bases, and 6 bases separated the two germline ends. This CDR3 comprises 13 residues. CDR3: CASSQVPYYGYTF. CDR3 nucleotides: TGTGCCAGCAGCCAAGTCCCGTACTATGGCTACACCTTC.

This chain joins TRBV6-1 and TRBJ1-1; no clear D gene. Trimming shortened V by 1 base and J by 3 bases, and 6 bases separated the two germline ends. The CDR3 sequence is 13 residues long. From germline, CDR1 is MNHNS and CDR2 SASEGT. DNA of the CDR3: TGTGCCAGCAGTGAAGTGAGGGACACTGAAGCTTTCTTT. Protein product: CASSEVRDTEAFF.

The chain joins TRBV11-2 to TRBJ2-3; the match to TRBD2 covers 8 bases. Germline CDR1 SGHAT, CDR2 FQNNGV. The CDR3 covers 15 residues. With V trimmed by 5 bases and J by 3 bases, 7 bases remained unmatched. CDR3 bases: TGTGCCAGCAGCCCGACTAGCGCGAGAACAGATACGCAGTATTTT. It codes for CASSPTSARTDTQYF. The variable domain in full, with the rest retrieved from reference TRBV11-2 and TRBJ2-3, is EAGVAQSPRYKIIEKRQSVAFWCNPISGHATLYWYQQILGQGPKLLIQFQNNGVVDDSQLPKDRFSAERLKGVDSTLKIQPAKLEDSAVYLCASSPTSARTDTQYFGPGTRLTVL.

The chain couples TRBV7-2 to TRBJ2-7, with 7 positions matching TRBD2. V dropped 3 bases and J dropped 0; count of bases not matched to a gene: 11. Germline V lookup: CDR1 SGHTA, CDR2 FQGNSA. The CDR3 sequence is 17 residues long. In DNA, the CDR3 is TGTGCCAGCAGCTTTAGGAGTCTGGCTAGCGGCTCCTACGAGCAGTACTTC. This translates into CASSFRSLASGSYEQYF.

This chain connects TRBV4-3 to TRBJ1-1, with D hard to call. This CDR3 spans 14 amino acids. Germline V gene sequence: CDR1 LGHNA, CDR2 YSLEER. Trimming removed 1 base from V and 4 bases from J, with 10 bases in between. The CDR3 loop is CASSQVGRLTEAFF. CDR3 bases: TGCGCCAGCAGCCAAGTAGGTAGACTCACTGAAGCTTTCTTT.

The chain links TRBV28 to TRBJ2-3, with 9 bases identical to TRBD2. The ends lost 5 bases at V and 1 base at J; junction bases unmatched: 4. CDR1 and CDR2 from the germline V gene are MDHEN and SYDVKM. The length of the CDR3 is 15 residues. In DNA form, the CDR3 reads TGTGCCAGCAGTCTCTGGACTAGCGGCACAGATACGCAGTATTTT. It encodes CASSLWTSGTDTQYF.

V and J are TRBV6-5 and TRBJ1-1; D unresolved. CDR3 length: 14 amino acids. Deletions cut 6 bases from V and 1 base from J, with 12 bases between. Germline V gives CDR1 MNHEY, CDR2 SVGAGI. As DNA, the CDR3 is TGTGCCAGCAGGGATAGGAACGGGAACACTGAAGCTTTCTTT. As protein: CASRDRNGNTEAFF.

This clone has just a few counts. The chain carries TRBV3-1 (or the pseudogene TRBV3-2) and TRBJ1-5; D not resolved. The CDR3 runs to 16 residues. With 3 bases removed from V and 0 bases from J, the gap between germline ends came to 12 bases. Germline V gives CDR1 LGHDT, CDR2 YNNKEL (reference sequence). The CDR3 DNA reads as TGTGCCAGCAGCCAGGGAAGGGTCCATAGCAATCAGCCCCAGCATTTT. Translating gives CASSQGRVHSNQPQHF.

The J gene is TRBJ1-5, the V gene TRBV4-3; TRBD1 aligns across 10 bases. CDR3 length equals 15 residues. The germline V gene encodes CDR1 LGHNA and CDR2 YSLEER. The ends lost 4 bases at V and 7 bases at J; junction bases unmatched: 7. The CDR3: CASSRTGTGDQPQHF. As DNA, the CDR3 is TGCGCCAGCAGCCGTACCGGGACAGGGGACCAGCCCCAGCATTTT.

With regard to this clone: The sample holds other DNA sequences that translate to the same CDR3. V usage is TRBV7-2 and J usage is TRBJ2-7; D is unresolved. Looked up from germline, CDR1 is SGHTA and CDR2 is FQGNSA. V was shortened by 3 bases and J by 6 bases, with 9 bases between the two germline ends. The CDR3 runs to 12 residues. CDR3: CASSLDRVEQYF. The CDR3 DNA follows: TGTGCCAGCAGCTTGGACCGGGTCGAGCAGTACTTC. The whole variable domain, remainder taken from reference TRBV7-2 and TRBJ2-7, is GAGVSQSPSNKVTEKGKDVELRCDPISGHTALYWYRQSLGQGLEFLIYFQGNSAPDKSGLPSDRFSAERTGGSVSTLTIQRTQQEDSAVYLCASSLDRVEQYFGPGTRLTVT.